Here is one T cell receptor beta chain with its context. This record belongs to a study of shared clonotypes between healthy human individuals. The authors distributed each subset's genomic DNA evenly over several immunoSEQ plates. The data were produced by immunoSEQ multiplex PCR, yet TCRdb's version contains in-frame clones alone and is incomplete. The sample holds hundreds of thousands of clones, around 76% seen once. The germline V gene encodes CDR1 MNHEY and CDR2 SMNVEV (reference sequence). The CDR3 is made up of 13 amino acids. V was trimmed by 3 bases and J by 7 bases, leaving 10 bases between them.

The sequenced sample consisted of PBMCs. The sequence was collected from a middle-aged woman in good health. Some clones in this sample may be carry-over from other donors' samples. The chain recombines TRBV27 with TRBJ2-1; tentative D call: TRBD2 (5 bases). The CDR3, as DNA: TGTGCCAGCAGTTTCCCTCGAGGGAATGAGCAGTTCTTC. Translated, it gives CASSFPRGNEQFF.